Listed below are T cell receptor beta chains from one sample, sequenced in a study of blood T cell repertoires in COVID-19. Measured with immunoSEQ multiplex PCR; TCRdb has only the in-frame clones, and not every one. The sample holds about 81,000 clones; under 85% are singletons and the top ten take about an eighth. The sequenced sample consisted of peripheral blood. The receptors come from a human donor in a cohort sampled during active COVID-19. The CDR3 runs from the conserved cysteine through the conserved F or W. D genes are given only for firm matches. Clone size, where shown, is once, few, many, or a class for clones that have expanded.

V gene	D gene	clone size	J gene	CDR3 DNA	CDR3 protein
TRBV4-2	TRBD2	once	TRBJ2-7	TGTGCCAGCAGCCAATCCGCCCGAAGCGGGGGGGTCTACGAGCAGTACTTC	CASSQSARSGGVYEQYF
TRBV18	TRBD2	.	TRBJ2-3	TGTGCCAGCTCACCACGGTTGGCGGGGGGGCCAGATACGCAGTATTTT	CASSPRLAGGPDTQYF
TRBV15	TRBD1	.	TRBJ1-3	TGTGCCACCAGCAGCGGGACAGGGGGCACCGGGTCGTATTTT	CATSSGTGGTGSYF
TRBV19	TRBD2	.	TRBJ2-1	TGTGCCACCACCCCCGGGGGGGGATCCTACAATGAGCAGTTCTTC	CATTPGGGSYNEQFF
TRBV18	.	.	TRBJ1-1	TGTGCCAGCTCTCCTTCGGTTACCTGGAACACTGAAGCTTTCTTT	CASSPSVTWNTEAFF
TRBV2	TRBD1	.	TRBJ1-6	TGTGCCAGCAGGGAAGGGGACAGGGGGAATTCACCCCTCCACTTT	CASREGDRGNSPLHF
TRBV9	.	once	TRBJ2-4	TGTGCCAGCAGCGTATCCCAGGACAGAAACATTCAGTACTTC	CASSVSQDRNIQYF
TRBV7-9	TRBD2	.	TRBJ2-5	TGTGCCAGCAGCTTAGAGAGCGGGGGACAAGAGACCCAGTACTTC	CASSLESGGQETQYF
TRBV7-2	TRBD2	.	TRBJ2-3	TGTGCCAGCAGCTTATTTCTGAACGGGGCTAGCGGGGGCACAGATACGCAGTATTTT	CASSLFLNGASGGTDTQYF
TRBV7-9	TRBD1	.	TRBJ1-1	TGTGCCAGCAGCCGGGACAGGGGGGACACTGAAGCTTTCTTT	CASSRDRGDTEAFF
TRBV18	.	.	TRBJ2-7	TGTGCCAGCTCACCAGGTCGACAGGCCTACGAGCAGTACTTC	CASSPGRQAYEQYF